One sample yielded the 14 T cell receptor beta chains listed below, sequenced in a study of human T cells and chemical hapten exposure. TCRdb analysed the 5' RACE reads with MiXCR anew, one entry per CDR3 protein. The sample includes 110,000 to 150,000 distinct CDR3 sequences, 3.5% to 5% of them seen just once. Total RNA extraction was carried out from unfractionated whole blood. The receptor set was obtained from a female donor in good health.

This clonotype was recorded at least ten times. V gene TRBV12-3 or TRBV12-4 combines with J gene TRBJ1-5; D uncertain. V lost 5 bases to trimming and J lost 5 bases, with 13 bases between them. The CDR3 loop spans 14 amino acids. The DNA of the CDR3 is TGTGCCAGCAGTCCGAGTTTGGGGTATCAGCCCCAGCATTTT. Protein: CASSPSLGYQPQHF.

This clonotype came up many times. The chain links TRBV9 to TRBJ2-5; 8 nucleotides agree with TRBD1. Unmatched junction bases numbered 12, after V lost 4 bases and J lost 4 bases. The CDR3 covers 16 residues. Germline V gene lookup returns CDR1 SGDLS and CDR2 YYNGEE. The CDR3 region is CASSPEQGGSGETQYF. The CDR3 region has the DNA TGTGCCAGCAGCCCCGAACAGGGGGGCTCGGGAGAGACCCAGTACTTC.

This clonotype was observed at least ten times. V is TRBV7-2 and J is TRBJ2-7; TRBD1 aligns across 7 bases. The CDR3 spans 14 residues. Trimming at V came to 3 bases and at J to 2 bases, leaving 4 bases not matched to a gene. Germline V gives CDR1 SGHTA, CDR2 FQGNSA. The CDR3 bases are TGTGCCAGCAGCTTCAATACAGGGGCCTACGAGCAGTACTTC. Residues: CASSFNTGAYEQYF.

This clonotype was detected many times. The J gene is TRBJ1-1, the V gene TRBV12-3 or TRBV12-4; 8 bases map to TRBD1. V was pared by 6 bases and J by 6 bases, with 6 bases of the junction left unmatched. This CDR3 has 13 amino acids. The DNA for the CDR3 is TGTGCCAGCAGGGTACAGGGGGGCCCTGAAGCTTTCTTT. This translates into CASRVQGGPEAFF.

The rearrangement joins TRBV5-1 to TRBJ2-1, with a tentative D call TRBD1 (5 bases). This CDR3 is 16 amino acids long. V was shortened by 0 bases and J by 3 bases, with 13 bases between the two germline ends. Germline V gene lookup returns CDR1 SGHRS and CDR2 YFSETQ. The CDR3 DNA sequence: TGCGCCAGCAGCTTGGTGTATAGGGGTAACTACAATGAGCAGTTCTTC. This encodes CASSLVYRGNYNEQFF.

This clonotype occurred many times. The chain uses TRBV5-1 and TRBJ2-4; D is unclear. V lost 0 bases to trimming and J lost 1 base, with 8 bases between them. Germline CDR1 reads SGHRS; CDR2 reads YFSETQ. The CDR3 has 15 amino acids. CDR3 protein: CASSLGEAAKNIQYF. The DNA for the CDR3 is TGCGCCAGCAGCTTGGGAGAGGCGGCCAAAAACATTCAGTACTTC.

This clonotype has a count of ten or more. This chain uses TRBV29-1 with TRBJ2-3; TRBD1 matches 7 bases. The junction had 5 bases not matched to a gene; V was cut back by 7 bases and J by 4 bases. The CDR3 contains 12 residues. From germline, CDR1 is SQVTM and CDR2 ANQGSEA. The CDR3 nucleotides read TGCAGCGCCTCGACAGGGTCAGATACGCAGTATTTT. This codes for CSASTGSDTQYF.

This clonotype was seen only a few times. This rearrangement joins TRBV7-8 to TRBJ1-5; the D is unclear. Germline V CDR1 and CDR2: SGHVS, FQNEAQ. The ends were cut back, 1 base at V and 0 bases at J, with 10 bases in the middle. The CDR3 is 16 amino acids. CDR3 sequence (DNA): TGTGCCAGCAGCTTAGGAATCCACCTTAGCAATCAGCCCCAGCATTTT. This sequence encodes CASSLGIHLSNQPQHF.

This clonotype was counted ten times or more. V gene TRBV3-1 combines with J gene TRBJ1-2; D is undetermined. The CDR3 spans 12 residues. V dropped 4 bases and J dropped 5 bases, with 8 bases sitting between them. Germline V gives CDR1 LGHDT, CDR2 YNNKEL (reference sequence). Here the CDR3 reads CASSRASYGYTF. The CDR3 nucleotides are TGTGCCAGCAGCCGGGCGTCGTATGGCTACACCTTC.

The table lists this clonotype with many counts. This sequence joins TRBV6-5 and TRBJ1-2, with TRBD1 matching over 8 bases. The junction had 13 bases not matched to a gene; V was cut back by 7 bases and J by 6 bases. Germline V gene sequence: CDR1 MNHEY, CDR2 SVGAGI. This CDR3 spans 15 amino acids. Here the CDR3 DNA reads TGTGCCAGCAACGGATACAGGGGGTTAGTCCATGGCTACACCTTC. Its protein product is CASNGYRGLVHGYTF.

At least ten counts were recorded for this clonotype. This chain joins TRBV18 and TRBJ1-2; D remains unclear. The CDR3 consists of 13 residues. Looked up from germline, CDR1 is KGHSH and CDR2 is LQKENI. The germline V and J ends were trimmed by 2 bases and 3 bases, with 7 bases remaining between them. CDR3 bases: TGTGCCAGCTCACCAGGGCAGCACTATGGCTACACCTTC. Amino acids: CASSPGQHYGYTF. Full variable domain (missing parts from reference TRBV18 and TRBJ1-2): NAGVMQNPRHLVRRRGQEARLRCSPMKGHSHVYWYRQLPEEGLKFMVYLQKENIIDESGMPKERFSAEFPKEGPSILRIQQVVRGDSAAYFCASSPGQHYGYTFGSGTRLTVV.

This clonotype was counted at least ten times. J is TRBJ1-1 and V is TRBV29-1; 10 nucleotides line up with TRBD1. The CDR3 totals 14 residues. The V gene end was trimmed by 4 bases and the J gene end by 3 bases; junction bases not matched to a gene: 5. Per the germline V gene, CDR1 is SQVTM and CDR2 is ANQGSEA. This CDR3 is CSVGQGAIDTEAFF. For the CDR3, the DNA is TGCAGCGTTGGACAGGGGGCTATAGACACTGAAGCTTTCTTT.

This clonotype was picked up many times. The rearrangement uses TRBV11-2 and TRBJ2-3; tentative D call: TRBD2 (5 bases). There are 16 residues in the CDR3. The germline V and J ends were trimmed by 1 base and 0 bases, with 11 bases remaining between them. Germline CDR1 and CDR2: SGHAT and FQNNGV. The CDR3: CASSLVTSSSTDTQYF. In DNA, the CDR3 is TGTGCCAGCAGCTTAGTTACTAGTAGTAGCACAGATACGCAGTATTTT.

This rearrangement joins TRBV5-1 to TRBJ2-7, with 10 bases identical to TRBD2. CDR1 and CDR2 (germline): SGHRS, YFSETQ. The CDR3 consists of 15 residues. V was pared by 4 bases and J by 1 base, with 5 bases of the junction left unmatched. The CDR3 protein is CASSPLAGRSYEQYF. CDR3 bases: TGCGCCAGCAGCCCACTAGCGGGACGGTCCTACGAGCAGTACTTC. Filled out from reference TRBV5-1 and TRBJ2-7, the complete variable domain reads KAGVTQTPRYLIKTRGQQVTLSCSPISGHRSVSWYQQTPGQGLQFLFEYFSETQRNKGNFPGRFSGRQFSNSRSEMNVSTLELGDSALYLCASSPLAGRSYEQYFGPGTRLTVT.